This TCR beta chain was documented in a study of shared clonotypes between healthy human individuals (dated by TCRdb to between 2020 and 2021). Regarding the research as a whole: The cohort comprised two women and a few men aged 18 to 49 years. Leukapheresis yielded between about 0.94 and 9.5 billion PBMCs per donor. Per donor, three plates each were used for CD4 naive and CD4 memory, two for CD8 naive, and one for CD8 memory. Different laboratories and diverse techniques were used to prepare libraries and sequence TCR repertoires, to increase sequencing depth and limit assay-specific biases. The study deeply sequenced blood TCR repertoires of five healthy adults to estimate repertoire size and the extent of clonotype sharing between individuals. Results the study describes overall, beyond this receptor: Clonotypes shared by all four sorted-subset donors showed higher generation probabilities than non-shared clonotypes. Pairwise subsampling indicated that sequencing depth was expected to affect the degree of clonotype sharing among donors. The genetic and exposure-history diversity represented was limited by the small number of donors. Rarefaction of sorted-subset datasets indicated incomplete sequencing despite the large sequencing depth. Only blood was sampled, and tissue TCR repertoires likely differ from those in blood. When a handful of donors were compared, the shared fraction of clonotypes was roughly 4.8% for naive CD4, approximately 3.5% for naive CD8, more than 2% for memory CD4, and 0.4% for memory CD8. Larger estimated clonotype richness was generally found for naive subsets than for memory subsets.

There are 14 amino acids in the CDR3, from cysteine to phenylalanine inclusive. Here the CDR3 DNA is all that survives: 42 bases in frame from base 1. V is reduced by 4 bases and J by 0 bases, leaving a spacing of 10 bases between them. The CDR1 and CDR2 encoded by the germline V gene are SGHRS and YFSETQ. Note on this clone: No antigen is known for it. Nothing much larger sits one base from this clone, and base qualities are not available.

The donors were healthy, HIV-negative adults who had no recently reported acute infections or vaccinations. Only Caucasian adults living in Nashville, Tennessee, USA were represented among the donors. Magnetic negative selection was used to enrich CD4+ T cells, after which naive cells were positively selected on CD45RA and the negative fraction became the memory subset. Blood was obtained by leukapheresis, after which PBMCs were separated by Ficoll-Histopaque density gradient centrifugation and cryopreserved in liquid nitrogen vapor phase. Purity and quantity of every magnetically sorted T cell population were checked by analytical flow cytometry. Each sorted fraction had its genomic DNA isolated and then quantified by UV absorbance on a Nanodrop 2000c. Using the deep immunoSEQ assay, multiplex PCR amplified TCR CDR3 regions from genomic DNA. Extracted genomic DNA from each cell subset was spread evenly across all wells of several immunoSEQ 96-well plates, with each plate serving as a replicate. Each replicate PCR for sorted subsets received around 0.2 ug genomic DNA, equal to 30,000 or so T cell genomes. Purified libraries were measured with a Qubit 3.0 fluorometer, size-checked on a Bioanalyzer 2100, and measured again with the KAPA Library Quantification kit. A separate single-read 150-cycle Illumina NextSeq 550 flow cell was used to sequence each immunoSEQ 96-well plate. Regarding the original processing steps: The immunoSEQ output contained only junctional sequences without quality scores, so filtering could not match that applied to full-length reads. Sequences were annotated with PyIR, a Python wrapper for IgBLAST v1.9, using IMGT germline references to assign V/J genes and CDR3. Reads with weak V/J assignments (E-value above 1e-6), missing CDR3, stop codons, out-of-frame junctions, or ambiguous translated residues were removed. V3J clonotypes were defined as sequences sharing an identical inferred V gene, J gene, and CDR3 amino acid sequence. To compute the percentage overlap between repertoires, the number of shared unique clonotypes was divided by the size of the smaller repertoire. RTK rarefaction, the Chao1 estimator, and Recon v2.1 estimates of unobserved clonotypes were used to assess repertoire richness. For all TCRbeta clonotypes obtained by the gDNA method from a handful of donors, generation probabilities were computed with OLGA. In TCRdb, the immuneACCESS table is reduced to in-frame sequences with V and J assigned. These tables do not hold every clone; where another copy was compared, an unresolved V gene accounts for under half, and the others remain unexplained. That table gives V, J and clone size, and the DNA gave D and trimming. The sample profile shows about 1.5 million clones; approximately 98% of them were found once. Around 0.47% of the sample goes to the ten largest clones.

This TCR was recovered from a man younger than 45 in good health. The chain employs TRBV5-1 and TRBJ2-5; the D region possibly corresponds to TRBD2 (5 bases align). Material: naive CD4+ T cells sorted from blood. Per the publication, the cell subset or site label means: CD45RA+ positively selected. The CDR3 reads as follows: CASSGAAYQETQYF. The sequence in DNA is TGCGCCAGCAGCGGAGCGGCGTACCAAGAGACCCAGTACTTC.